This TCR beta chain was recorded in a study of beta chain features in type 1 diabetes. The whole isolated RNA underwent reverse transcription, so sequencing captured expressed TCRB transcripts. Data came from immunoSEQ multiplex PCR; TCRdb stores just in-frame clones and leaves some out. This table holds around 330,000 clones, approximately 9.9% found once. Germline-derived CDR1 and CDR2 are LGHNT and FRNRAP. The CDR3 contains 18 residues. The trim removed 3 bases at V and 2 bases at J, leaving 12 bases unmatched. The rearrangement joins TRBV12-5 to TRBJ2-3, with 9 nucleotides matching TRBD2. The sequence was collected from a woman between 25 and 40 years old in good health. The source material was naive CD4+ T cells from blood. This CDR3 is CASGLFLGSGGLTDTQYF. CDR3 DNA sequence: TGTGCTAGTGGTTTATTCCTCGGGAGCGGGGGGCTCACAGATACGCAGTATTTT.